Here is one T cell receptor beta chain with its context. This record belongs to a study of CD8 T cells in Susac syndrome. RNA totalling roughly 0.45 to 1 ug underwent reverse transcription with random hexamers. MiXCR, applied by TCRdb to the immunoSEQ multiplex PCR reads, yields one record per CDR3 protein. The data show approximately 120,000 distinct CDR3 sequences, with roughly 96% seen just once and just over 0.095% held by the top ten. Germline CDR1 is MGHDK and CDR2 is SYGVNS. The CDR3 length is 11 residues. V was shortened by 10 bases and J by 6 bases, with 11 bases between the two germline ends. FACS enriched CD8+ TEMRA cells, while bulk CD8+ and CD4+ were negatively isolated.

This clonotype was sampled from a human donor in good health. V usage is TRBV25-1 and J usage is TRBJ2-3; D not resolved. Sequencing used CD4+ T cells from PBMCs. The CDR3 sequence is CATFRGDTQYF. The CDR3 DNA reads as TGTGCCACGTTTCGTGGGGATACGCAGTATTTT.